The 32 T cell receptor beta chains below come from one sample, sequenced in a study of OX40 agonist ivuxolimab in advanced cancers. The method was immunoSEQ multiplex PCR; TCRdb's version includes in-frame clones alone and lacks a portion of them. The sample carries around 94,000 clones, around 90% recorded once. The material sequenced was CD4+ or CD8+ T cells sorted from blood, taken in a trial of the OX40 agonist ivuxolimab. The source of these receptors is an adult with an advanced solid tumor such as melanoma, head and neck, liver or kidney cancer.

By share, this clone counts as medium-sized (0.01 to 0.1%). The V gene is TRBV2, the J gene TRBJ1-2; D gene uncertain. This CDR3 has 10 amino acids. Germline values: CDR1 SNHLY, CDR2 FYNNEI. V was trimmed by 7 bases and J by 7 bases, leaving 7 bases between them. CDR3 DNA: TGTGCCAGCACGGCGGTTGGCTACACCTTC. It yields the protein CASTAVGYTF.

The chain couples TRBV6-6 to TRBJ1-2; 7 nucleotides align to TRBD1. This CDR3 is 15 amino acids long. In germline, CDR1 is MNHNY, CDR2 SVGAGI (reference sequence). V trimming: 2 bases; J trimming: 8 bases; junction bases outside the gene matches: 11. The CDR3 protein is CASSYRGQRFGGYTF. The CDR3 nucleotides are TGTGCCAGCAGTTACAGGGGGCAGAGGTTTGGCGGCTACACCTTC.

The genes are TRBV29-1 and TRBJ2-7; 7 bases fit TRBD2. Germline V gives CDR1 SQVTM, CDR2 ANQGSEA. CDR3 length: 15 residues. Losses at the gene ends were 2 bases for V and 2 bases for J; bases not matched to a gene: 9. In DNA, the CDR3 is TGCAGCGTTGAAACGGCTAGCGGCCCCGCCTACGAGCAGTACTTC. It is translated as CSVETASGPAYEQYF.

The sample holds one count of this clone. The chain carries TRBV10-3 and TRBJ2-3; TRBD2 might be the D (6 bases). Trimming cost V 2 bases and J 6 bases, with 15 bases left between them. The length of the CDR3 is 15 residues. The V gene's germline CDR1 is ENHRY and CDR2 SYGVKD. CDR3 DNA: TGTGCCATCAGTGAGCCTTTCGCGGGAAGGGATACGCAGTATTTT. It is translated as CAISEPFAGRDTQYF.

This rearrangement joins TRBV7-2 to TRBJ1-3; no clear D gene. CDR3 size: 17 residues. The V gene's germline CDR1 is SGHTA and CDR2 FQGNSA. V was shortened by 5 bases and J by 1 base, with 18 bases between the two germline ends. Here the CDR3 DNA reads TGTGCCAGCAGCCCCGACTGGAATCCAATATCTGGAAACACCATATATTTT. Its protein is CASSPDWNPISGNTIYF.

The rearrangement joins TRBV16 to TRBJ1-3, with D hard to call. CDR1 and CDR2 from the germline V gene are KGHSY and FQNENV. The V end lost 0 bases, the J end lost 2 bases, and 2 bases lay between the germline ends. There are 13 residues in the CDR3. CDR3 sequence reads: CASSQSAGNTIYF. CDR3 coding DNA: TGTGCCAGCAGCCAATCGGCTGGAAACACCATATATTTT.

This chain links TRBV7-2 with TRBJ1-5; D not resolved. Trimming stripped 5 bases from V and 3 bases from J, with 11 bases between. This CDR3 comprises 14 residues. The germline gives CDR1 SGHTA, CDR2 FQGNSA. The chain's CDR3 is CASSPQSSNQPQHF. The CDR3 nucleotides read TGTGCCAGCAGCCCCCAATCGTCCAATCAGCCCCAGCATTTT. Looking up the rest from reference TRBV7-2 and TRBJ1-5 gives the full variable domain: GAGVSQSPSNKVTEKGKDVELRCDPISGHTALYWYRQSLGQGLEFLIYFQGNSAPDKSGLPSDRFSAERTGGSVSTLTIQRTQQEDSAVYLCASSPQSSNQPQHFGDGTRLSIL.

CDR3 bases: TGTGCCACCAGCAGAGACAGGGGGGCTGCAGATACGCAGTATTTT. Protein product: CATSRDRGAADTQYF. The chain uses TRBV15 and TRBJ2-3, with D possibly TRBD1 on 7 matching bases. Trimming removed 0 bases from V and 4 bases from J, with 11 bases in between. Looked up from germline, CDR1 is LNHNV and CDR2 is YYDKDF (reference sequence). The CDR3 has 15 amino acids. Supplemented by reference TRBV15 and TRBJ2-3, the full variable domain reads DAMVIQNPRYQVTQFGKPVTLSCSQTLNHNVMYWYQQKSSQAPKLLFHYYDKDFNNEADTPDNFQSRRPNTSFCFLDIRSPGLGDTAMYLCATSRDRGAADTQYFGPGTRLTVL.

The V gene is TRBV11-3, the J gene TRBJ2-2; the match to TRBD2 covers 8 bases. The CDR3 contains 16 residues. The germline V gene encodes CDR1 SGHNT and CDR2 YENEEA. V dropped 2 bases and J dropped 2; count of bases not matched to a gene: 4. The CDR3 sequence is CASSLRAGGNTGELFF. The CDR3 bases are TGTGCCAGCAGCTTACGTGCGGGAGGTAACACCGGGGAGCTGTTTTTT. Together with reference TRBV11-3 and TRBJ2-2, the CDR3 gives the full variable domain: EAGVVQSPRYKIIEKKQPVAFWCNPISGHNTLYWYLQNLGQGPELLIRYENEEAVDDSQLPKDRFSAERLKGVDSTLKIQPAELGDSAVYLCASSLRAGGNTGELFFGEGSRLTVL.

The chain couples TRBV19 to TRBJ2-5; no reliable D call. CDR1 and CDR2 (germline): LNHDA, SQIVND (reference sequence). This CDR3 is built from 13 residues. V lost 3 bases and J lost 2, with 7 bases in between. The CDR3 loop is CASSIAQQETQYF. In nucleotides, the CDR3 is TGTGCCAGTAGTATCGCACAGCAAGAGACCCAGTACTTC.

The chain carries TRBV30 and TRBJ2-5, with no clear D. CDR1 GTSNPN and CDR2 SVGIG come from the germline V gene (reference sequence). V gave up 2 bases and J gave up 4 bases, with 5 bases separating them. CDR3 length: 11 amino acids. The CDR3 here is CAWSPIETQYF. The CDR3 DNA is TGTGCCTGGAGTCCAATAGAGACCCAGTACTTC.

CDR3 amino acids: CASSLIQLAGVDEQYF. Here the CDR3 DNA reads TGTGCCAGCTCACTCATACAACTAGCGGGAGTAGACGAGCAGTACTTC. The chain uses TRBV18 and TRBJ2-7, with 11 bases identical to TRBD2. After removal of 4 bases from V and 5 bases from J, the junction contained 10 bases not matched to a gene. The CDR3 has 16 residues. CDR1 KGHSH and CDR2 LQKENI come from the germline V gene. Full variable domain (rest looked up from reference TRBV18 and TRBJ2-7): NAGVMQNPRHLVRRRGQEARLRCSPMKGHSHVYWYRQLPEEGLKFMVYLQKENIIDESGMPKERFSAEFPKEGPSILRIQQVVRGDSAAYFCASSLIQLAGVDEQYFGPGTRLTVT.

This chain uses TRBV28 with TRBJ1-2, with unresolved D. The CDR3 has 14 amino acids. V was clipped by 4 bases and J by 5 bases, with 14 bases between them. Germline CDR1 reads MDHEN; CDR2 reads SYDVKM. The CDR3 bases are TGTGCCAGCAGTTCGCTCGAAATTTGGTATGGCTACACCTTC. It translates to CASSSLEIWYGYTF.

This sequence joins TRBV15 and TRBJ1-3, with D perhaps TRBD1 (5 bases). Germline assignment: CDR1 LNHNV and CDR2 YYDKDF (reference sequence). V lost 0 bases and J 4 bases, leaving 10 bases between the germline ends. The CDR3 loop spans 15 amino acids. CDR3 bases: TGTGCCACCAGCAGAGATCGGGGGGTGGGAAACACCATATATTTT. Translated, it gives CATSRDRGVGNTIYF.

V usage is TRBV6-6 and J usage is TRBJ2-3; D is possibly TRBD2 (6 bases). In germline, CDR1 is MNHNY, CDR2 SVGAGI (reference sequence). The CDR3 is 15 residues long. V dropped 4 bases and J dropped 3 bases, with 14 bases sitting between them. The CDR3 protein is CASSSSGLSTDTQYF. The CDR3 coding sequence is TGTGCCAGCAGTTCAAGCGGGCTTAGTACAGATACGCAGTATTTT.

The gene calls are TRBV28 and TRBJ2-7; TRBD2 agrees at 16 bases. This CDR3 spans 17 amino acids. Unmatched junction bases numbered 3, after V lost 4 bases and J lost 0 bases. From germline, CDR1 is MDHEN and CDR2 SYDVKM. The CDR3 reads CASSSGLAGGISYEQYF. Written as DNA, the CDR3 is TGTGCCAGCAGTTCGGGACTAGCGGGAGGGATCTCCTACGAGCAGTACTTC.

This rearrangement joins TRBV18 to TRBJ2-2; D is unresolved. The germline gives CDR1 KGHSH, CDR2 LQKENI. V was pared by 6 bases and J by 3 bases, with 14 bases between. The CDR3 length is 15 residues. The CDR3 reads CASSTKARDTGELFF. The CDR3 region has the DNA TGTGCCAGCTCCACCAAGGCAAGGGACACCGGGGAGCTGTTTTTT.

The chain links TRBV5-1 to TRBJ2-7, with 7 bases fitting TRBD1. V gave up 5 bases and J gave up 7 bases; unmatched junction bases: 9. Germline V CDR1 and CDR2: SGHRS, YFSETQ. The CDR3 totals 13 residues. This CDR3 reads CASSTGETAEQYF. In DNA form, the CDR3 reads TGCGCCAGCAGTACAGGGGAGACGGCAGAGCAGTACTTC.

This chain uses TRBV5-1 with TRBJ2-7; D gene unclear. CDR3 length: 11 residues. Trimming shortened V by 5 bases and J by 0 bases, and 3 bases separated the two germline ends. Per the germline V gene, CDR1 is SGHRS and CDR2 is YFSETQ. CDR3 in DNA: TGCGCCAGCAGGGGCTCCTACGAGCAGTACTTC. Its translation is CASRGSYEQYF.

Only one count was recorded for this clone. This CDR3 reads CATTETGGSYEQYF. In nucleotides, the CDR3 is TGTGCCACCACCGAGACAGGGGGCAGCTACGAGCAGTACTTC. The gene calls are TRBV18 and TRBJ2-7, with 10 bases that match TRBD1. The germline gives CDR1 KGHSH, CDR2 LQKENI. There are 14 residues in the CDR3. J gave up 3 bases and V 10 bases, and 9 bases lay outside the gene matches. Filled out from reference TRBV18 and TRBJ2-7, the complete variable domain reads NAGVMQNPRHLVRRRGQEARLRCSPMKGHSHVYWYRQLPEEGLKFMVYLQKENIIDESGMPKERFSAEFPKEGPSILRIQQVVRGDSAAYFCATTETGGSYEQYFGPGTRLTVT.

The chain employs TRBV15 and TRBJ2-4, with a tentative D call TRBD2 (6 bases). The CDR3 covers 14 residues. Trimming shortened V by 1 base and J by 5 bases, and 9 bases separated the two germline ends. Germline CDR1 and CDR2: LNHNV and YYDKDF (reference sequence). CDR3 residues: CATSRGGTENIQYF. CDR3 coding DNA: TGTGCCACCAGCAGAGGCGGGACGGAAAACATTCAGTACTTC.

This chain links TRBV28 with TRBJ2-7, with D uncertain. This CDR3 is built from 11 residues. V lost 11 bases to trimming and J lost 1 base, with 9 bases between them. Germline V gene lookup returns CDR1 MDHEN and CDR2 SYDVKM. In nucleotides, the CDR3 is TGTGCCTCCGGGCTTTCCTACGAGCAGTACTTC. Amino acid sequence: CASGLSYEQYF.

This chain joins TRBV5-4 and TRBJ1-5; 8 nucleotides agree with TRBD1. The CDR3 runs to 15 residues. Germline V gene sequence: CDR1 SGHNT, CDR2 YYREEE (reference sequence). The V gene end was trimmed by 4 bases and the J gene end by 7 bases; junction bases not matched to a gene: 10. The CDR3 sequence is CASSVGTGNFQPQHF. CDR3 bases: TGTGCCAGCAGCGTGGGGACAGGCAATTTCCAGCCCCAGCATTTT.

V gene TRBV6-4 combines with J gene TRBJ2-2; the D gene is possibly TRBD2 (5 bases). The V end was cut by 8 bases, the J end by 5 bases, with 18 bases between. This CDR3 spans 15 amino acids. Germline V CDR1 and CDR2: MRHNA, SNTAGT. For the CDR3, the DNA is TGTGCCAGCCGCTCGGTACCGGGAAATACCGGGGAGCTGTTTTTT. Translating it yields CASRSVPGNTGELFF.

The rearrangement joins TRBV7-2 to TRBJ2-1, with D tentatively TRBD1 (5 bases). CDR3 length: 15 amino acids. Germline V gene sequence: CDR1 SGHTA, CDR2 FQGNSA. Trimming took off 1 base at V and 7 bases at J, with 14 bases between the two ends. CDR3 DNA sequence: TGTGCCAGCAGCTTAGGGGCAGGGATGGGGAATGAGCAGTTCTTC. It is translated as CASSLGAGMGNEQFF.

The J gene is TRBJ2-7, the V gene TRBV18; tentatively, D is TRBD1 or TRBD2 (7 bases each). CDR1 and CDR2 from the germline V gene are KGHSH and LQKENI. The CDR3 is 14 amino acids. With 3 bases removed from V and 5 bases from J, the gap between germline ends came to 14 bases. The CDR3 DNA reads TGTGCCAGCTCACCTTTTCCAGGGGGGGACGAGCAGTACTTC. It is translated as CASSPFPGGDEQYF.

The chain uses TRBV4-2 and TRBJ2-1; the match to TRBD1 covers 7 bases. The germline V gene encodes CDR1 LGHNA and CDR2 YNFKEQ. Trimming cost V 5 bases and J 6 bases; bases outside gene matches: 10. There are 15 residues in the CDR3. DNA for the CDR3: TGTGCCAGCAGCGGGAGAGGGGGCGTTGGCAATGAGCAGTTCTTC. This codes for CASSGRGGVGNEQFF.

This chain joins TRBV11-3 and TRBJ2-3, with D perhaps TRBD2 (7 bases). The CDR3 loop spans 15 amino acids. Germline V gives CDR1 SGHNT, CDR2 YENEEA. V shed 5 bases and J shed 2 bases, with 14 bases lying between them. CDR3 sequence reads: CASSRGAPNTDTQYF. CDR3 nucleotide sequence: TGTGCCAGCAGCCGGGGGGCCCCTAACACAGATACGCAGTATTTT.

The chain combines TRBV19 with TRBJ2-3, with 11 bases identical to TRBD1. Germline CDR1 is LNHDA and CDR2 is SQIVND (reference sequence). Trimming cost V 6 bases and J 5 bases; bases outside gene matches: 1. This CDR3 region has 13 residues. The CDR3 DNA follows: TGTGCCAGTAGGGGACAGGGGGTAGATACGCAGTATTTT. Protein sequence: CASRGQGVDTQYF.

The CDR3 DNA follows: TGTGCCAGCAGCTTGTACGGGGACAATCAGCCCCAGCATTTT. Translating it yields CASSLYGDNQPQHF. The chain carries TRBV5-5 and TRBJ1-5; D unresolved. V was clipped by 1 base and J by 3 bases, with 8 bases between them. Germline V gene sequence: CDR1 SGHKS, CDR2 YYEKEE (reference sequence). This CDR3 region has 14 residues.

This clone is a singleton in its sample. The rearrangement links TRBV9 to TRBJ2-5; TRBD1 might be the D (6 bases). Trimming removed 5 bases from V and 5 bases from J, with 19 bases in between. CDR1 and CDR2 (germline): SGDLS, YYNGEE. The CDR3 consists of 15 residues. This CDR3 is CASSEKTGLVETQYF. The DNA for the CDR3 is TGTGCCAGCAGTGAGAAGACAGGTTTGGTGGAGACCCAGTACTTC.

V gene TRBV18 combines with J gene TRBJ2-5, with D perhaps matching TRBD1 or TRBD2 (5 bases each). The last part of the DNA fits TRBJ2-7 better; the J call may be wrong. The CDR3 is 12 amino acids. Germline V gives CDR1 KGHSH, CDR2 LQKENI. The DNA for the CDR3 is TGTGCCAGCTCACCACGAGGGGACGAGCAGTACTTC. The encoded protein is CASSPRGDEQYF.